The rows below give T cell receptor beta chains drawn from one sample of a study of T cell responses to AZD1222 COVID-19 vaccine. Assay: immunoSEQ multiplex PCR; the TCRdb copy retains only in-frame clones and omits some. Among roughly 80,000 clones listed, roughly nine tenths were seen once. Material: peripheral blood, obtained 28 days after the second AZD1222 dose. These receptors all come from an adult who received the AZD1222 COVID-19 vaccine. Both conserved end residues are part of each CDR3. D genes are given only for firm matches. Clone size is not always given. Where it is, it says once, few, many or a class for expanded clones.

j_gene | d_gene | abundance | v_gene | CDR3aa | CDR3nt
TRBJ2-1 | . | . | TRBV7-9 | CASTSGGSSYNEQFF | TGTGCCAGCACCTCTGGCGGAAGCTCCTACAATGAGCAGTTCTTC
TRBJ2-7 | . | . | TRBV19 | CASSTGYRDEQYF | TGTGCCAGTTCTACAGGGTACAGGGACGAGCAGTACTTC
TRBJ2-7 | TRBD1 | . | TRBV20-1 | CSATGVYEQYF | TGCAGTGCAACAGGGGTCTACGAGCAGTACTTC
TRBJ1-4 | TRBD1 | . | TRBV2 | CASSEYGRGVNEKLFF | TGTGCCAGCAGTGAATATGGCAGGGGGGTTAATGAAAAACTGTTTTTT
TRBJ1-6 | . | . | TRBV9 | CASSARRDGVEEPPLHF | TGTGCCAGCAGCGCGAGGCGGGATGGGGTCGAGGAACCACCCCTCCACTTT
TRBJ1-2 | . | few | TRBV6-2/TRBV6-3 | CASSLQGDGYTF | TGTGCCAGCAGTCTACAGGGCGATGGCTACACCTTC
TRBJ1-4 | TRBD1 | . | TRBV7-2 | CASSLDRAVEKLFF | TGTGCCAGCAGCCTCGACAGGGCCGTTGAAAAACTGTTTTTT
TRBJ1-2 | . | . | TRBV4-3 | CASSQDMRYLEGYTF | TGCGCCAGCAGCCAAGATATGCGGTACCTGGAGGGCTACACCTTC
TRBJ2-3 | TRBD2 | . | TRBV10-3 | CAISELATDTQYF | TGTGCCATCAGCGAACTAGCGACAGATACGCAGTATTTT
TRBJ2-5 | . | . | TRBV3-1/TRBV3-2 | CASSLLERSETQYF | TGTGCCAGCAGCCTCCTTGAACGGTCGGAGACCCAGTACTTC
TRBJ1-4 | . | few | TRBV3-1/TRBV3-2 | CASSPFSGAKLFF | TGTGCCAGCAGCCCCTTTTCCGGGGCCAAACTGTTTTTT
TRBJ1-2 | . | . | TRBV3-1/TRBV3-2 | CASSRQRYGYTF | TGTGCCAGCAGTCGACAGAGATATGGCTACACCTTC
TRBJ1-2 | . | . | TRBV5-1 | CASSFRTAEDGYTF | TGCGCCAGCAGCTTTCGGACCGCTGAGGATGGCTACACCTTC
TRBJ1-1 | . | . | TRBV12-1 | CASSFIRGRTEAFF | TGTGCCAGCAGCTTCATCCGGGGGCGAACTGAAGCTTTCTTT
TRBJ2-2 | . | . | TRBV10-3 | CAISESGPVTGELFF | TGTGCCATCAGTGAGTCCGGCCCAGTCACCGGGGAGCTGTTTTTT
TRBJ1-1 | . | . | TRBV7-3 | CASSAYREKAEAFF | TGTGCCAGCAGCGCCTACAGGGAGAAGGCTGAAGCTTTCTTT
TRBJ1-1 | TRBD1 | . | TRBV30 | CAWMGQRGSKAFF | TGTGCCTGGATGGGACAGAGAGGAAGCAAAGCTTTCTTT